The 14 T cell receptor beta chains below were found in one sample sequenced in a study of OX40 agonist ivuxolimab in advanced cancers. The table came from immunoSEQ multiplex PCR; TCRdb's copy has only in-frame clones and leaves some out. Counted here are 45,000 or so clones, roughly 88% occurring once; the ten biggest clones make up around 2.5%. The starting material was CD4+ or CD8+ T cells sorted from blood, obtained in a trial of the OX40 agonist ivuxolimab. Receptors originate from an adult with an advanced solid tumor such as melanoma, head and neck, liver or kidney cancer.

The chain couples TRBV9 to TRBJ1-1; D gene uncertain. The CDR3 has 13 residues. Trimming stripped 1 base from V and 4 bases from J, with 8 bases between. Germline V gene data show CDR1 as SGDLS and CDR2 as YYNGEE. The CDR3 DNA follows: TGTGCCAGCAGCGTAAGACCAGGCACTGAAGCTTTCTTT. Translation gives CASSVRPGTEAFF. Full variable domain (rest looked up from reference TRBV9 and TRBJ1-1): DSGVTQTPKHLITATGQRVTLRCSPRSGDLSVYWYQQSLDQGLQFLIQYYNGEERAKGNILERFSAQQFPDLHSELNLSSLELGDSALYFCASSVRPGTEAFFGQGTRLTVV.

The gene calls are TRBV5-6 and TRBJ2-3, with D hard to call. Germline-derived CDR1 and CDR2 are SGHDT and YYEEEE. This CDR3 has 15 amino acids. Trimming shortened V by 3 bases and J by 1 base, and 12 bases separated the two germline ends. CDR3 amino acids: CASSSQGLGTDTQYF. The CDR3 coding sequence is TGTGCCAGCAGCTCCCAAGGCTTAGGCACAGATACGCAGTATTTT.

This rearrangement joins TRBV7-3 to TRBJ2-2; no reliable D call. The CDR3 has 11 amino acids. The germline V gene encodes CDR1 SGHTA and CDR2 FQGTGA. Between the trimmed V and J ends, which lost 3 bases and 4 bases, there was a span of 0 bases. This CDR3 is CASSFTGELFF. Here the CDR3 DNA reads TGTGCCAGCAGCTTCACCGGGGAGCTGTTTTTT.

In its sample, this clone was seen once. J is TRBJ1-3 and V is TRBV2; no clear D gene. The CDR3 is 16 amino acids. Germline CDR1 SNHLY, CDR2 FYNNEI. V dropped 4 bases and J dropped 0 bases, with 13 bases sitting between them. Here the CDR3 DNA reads TGTGCCAGCAGTGGAAACCCAGGCCTCTCTGGAAACACCATATATTTT. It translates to CASSGNPGLSGNTIYF. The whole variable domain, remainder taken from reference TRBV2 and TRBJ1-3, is EPEVTQTPSHQVTQMGQEVILRCVPISNHLYFYWYRQILGQKVEFLVSFYNNEISEKSEIFDDQFSVERPDGSNFTLKIRSTKLEDSAMYFCASSGNPGLSGNTIYFGEGSWLTVV.

The CDR3 sequence is CASSPPQRWNGELFF. The CDR3 nucleotides read TGTGCCAGCAGCCCCCCCCAGAGGTGGAACGGGGAGCTGTTTTTT. This sequence joins TRBV7-3 and TRBJ2-2; D remains ambiguous. Germline CDR1 reads SGHTA; CDR2 reads FQGTGA. Trimming took 5 bases from V and 7 from J, leaving 17 bases between them. The CDR3 contains 15 residues.

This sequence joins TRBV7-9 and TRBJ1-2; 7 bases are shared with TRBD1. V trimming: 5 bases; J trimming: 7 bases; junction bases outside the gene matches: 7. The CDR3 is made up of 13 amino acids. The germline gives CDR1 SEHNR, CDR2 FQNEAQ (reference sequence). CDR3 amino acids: CASSPRTGRGYTF. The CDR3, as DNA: TGTGCCAGCAGCCCCCGGACAGGACGTGGCTACACCTTC.

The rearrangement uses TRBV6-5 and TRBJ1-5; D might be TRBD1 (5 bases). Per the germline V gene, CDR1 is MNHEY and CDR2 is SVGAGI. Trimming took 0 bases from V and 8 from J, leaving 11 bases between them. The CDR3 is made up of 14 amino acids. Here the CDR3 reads CASSYSRGTEPQHF. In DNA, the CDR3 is TGTGCCAGCAGTTACTCGAGGGGCACGGAGCCCCAGCATTTT.

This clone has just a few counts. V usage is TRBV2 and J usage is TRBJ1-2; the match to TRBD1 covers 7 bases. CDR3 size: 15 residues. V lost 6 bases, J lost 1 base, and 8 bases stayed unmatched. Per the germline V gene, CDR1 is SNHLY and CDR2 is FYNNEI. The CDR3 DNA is TGTGCCAGCAGAAGAGGGGGCGCCGGTAACTATGGCTACACCTTC. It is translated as CASRRGGAGNYGYTF.

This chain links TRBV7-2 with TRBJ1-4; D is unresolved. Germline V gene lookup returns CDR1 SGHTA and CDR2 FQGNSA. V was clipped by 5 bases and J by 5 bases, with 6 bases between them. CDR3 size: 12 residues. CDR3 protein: CASSLMNEKLFF. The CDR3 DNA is TGTGCCAGCAGCCTTATGAATGAAAAACTGTTTTTT.

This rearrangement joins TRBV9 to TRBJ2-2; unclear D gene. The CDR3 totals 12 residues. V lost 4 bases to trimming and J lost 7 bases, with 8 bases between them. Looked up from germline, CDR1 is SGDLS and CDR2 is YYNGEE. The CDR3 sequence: CASSPALGELFF. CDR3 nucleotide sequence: TGTGCCAGCAGCCCCGCGCTCGGGGAGCTGTTTTTT.

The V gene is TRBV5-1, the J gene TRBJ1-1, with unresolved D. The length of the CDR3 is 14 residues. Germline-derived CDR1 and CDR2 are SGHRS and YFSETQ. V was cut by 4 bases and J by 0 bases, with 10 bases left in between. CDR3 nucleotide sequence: TGCGCCAGCAGCCCGACCAGTCTGAACACTGAAGCTTTCTTT. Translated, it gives CASSPTSLNTEAFF.

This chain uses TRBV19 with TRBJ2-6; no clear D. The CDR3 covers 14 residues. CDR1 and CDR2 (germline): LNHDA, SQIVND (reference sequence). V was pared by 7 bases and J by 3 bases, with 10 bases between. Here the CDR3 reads CASTTVFGANVLTF. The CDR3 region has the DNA TGTGCCAGTACCACAGTATTTGGGGCCAACGTCCTGACTTTC.

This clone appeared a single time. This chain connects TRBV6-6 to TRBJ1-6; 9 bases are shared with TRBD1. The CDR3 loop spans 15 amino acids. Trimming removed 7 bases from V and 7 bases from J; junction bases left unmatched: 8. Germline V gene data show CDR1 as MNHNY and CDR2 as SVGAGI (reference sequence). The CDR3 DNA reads TGTGCCAGCACTATACCCGGGACAGGGAATTCACCCCTCCACTTT. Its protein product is CASTIPGTGNSPLHF.

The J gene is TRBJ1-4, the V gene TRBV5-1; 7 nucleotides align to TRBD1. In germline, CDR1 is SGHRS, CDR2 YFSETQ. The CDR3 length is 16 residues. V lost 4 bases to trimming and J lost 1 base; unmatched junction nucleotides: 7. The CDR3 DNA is TGCGCCAGCAGCCCATGGACAGGACTAACTAATGAAAAACTGTTTTTT. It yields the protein CASSPWTGLTNEKLFF.